These T cell receptor beta chains were read from a single sample in a study of shared clonotypes between healthy human individuals. Assay used: immunoSEQ multiplex PCR; TCRdb lists only in-frame clones, some missing. The table lists fewer than 600,000 clones, 75% to 85% of them singletons. Sequencing input: PBMCs. The receptors derive from a woman between 40 and 50 years old in good health. Some clones in this sample may be carry-over from other donors' samples. Each CDR3 is given with its conserved first and last residue. The D gene is left open where the match is weak. Some rows have no size entry. The others give once, few or many, or a class for an expanded clone.

cdr3_nt cdr3_aa d_call j_call v_call clone_size
TGCGCCAGCAGCCAACGCAGGGGGCAAGAGACCCAGTACTTC CASSQRRGQETQYF TRBD1 TRBJ2-5 TRBV4-1 NA
TGCGCCAGCAGCTTCGTAGCGGGAAGCCACAATGAGCAGTTCTTC CASSFVAGSHNEQFF TRBD2 TRBJ2-1 TRBV5-1 NA
TGTGCCAGCAGCTTAGTTGGCGGGAGAGTCACCGGGGAGCTGTTTTTT CASSLVGGRVTGELFF TRBD2 TRBJ2-2 TRBV7-9 NA
TGTGCCAGCTCACCGGCGGCCACCGGGGAGCTGTTTTTT CASSPAATGELFF NA TRBJ2-2 TRBV18 NA
TGCGCCAGCAGCCAAGTATGGGACAGTGGATCACCCCTCCACTTT CASSQVWDSGSPLHF TRBD1 TRBJ1-6 TRBV4-3 once
TGTGCCAGCAGCCCGGGACGGCTCTATGGCTACACCTTC CASSPGRLYGYTF NA TRBJ1-2 TRBV11-2 NA
TGTGCCTGGAGTGTAGAACGTCCCTATGGCTACACCTTC CAWSVERPYGYTF NA TRBJ1-2 TRBV30 NA
TGCGCCAGCAGTGAGGTCAACTACAATGAGCAGTTCTTC CASSEVNYNEQFF NA TRBJ2-1 TRBV10-2 once
TGTGCCAGCAGCTTAGGGGGTCACAGCTCCTACAATGAGCAGTTCTTC CASSLGGHSSYNEQFF NA TRBJ2-1 TRBV5-4 NA
TGTGCCAGCAGTGATAGCGGGAGAACGCAGTATTTT CASSDSGRTQYF TRBD2 TRBJ2-3 TRBV2 NA
TGTGCCAGCAGCTCCCCAGGGGCCAACGGCTATGGCTACACCTTC CASSSPGANGYGYTF NA TRBJ1-2 TRBV21-1 NA
TGCGCCAGCAGCTCTCGGACAGAGAACACTGAAGCTTTCTTT CASSSRTENTEAFF NA TRBJ1-1 TRBV5-1 NA
TGTGCCAGCATCCCGAGGGGGTGGAATGGCTACACCTTC CASIPRGWNGYTF NA TRBJ1-2 TRBV6-1 NA
TGTGCCAGTGGGAGCAGGAGTAATGAAAAACTGTTTTTT CASGSRSNEKLFF NA TRBJ1-4 TRBV19 few
TGTGCCAGCAGCGGTGACAATGAGCAGTTCTTC CASSGDNEQFF NA TRBJ2-1 TRBV5-4 NA
TGCGCCAGCAGCCCCATAGCGGGAACCGGGGAGCTGTTTTTT CASSPIAGTGELFF TRBD2 TRBJ2-2 TRBV4-3 NA
TGTGCCAGCAGAACGGGACAGTCGAACACTGAAGCTTTCTTT CASRTGQSNTEAFF TRBD1 TRBJ1-1 TRBV2 NA
TGTGCCAGCTCGCCTGCCGAGACTACCGGGTTAATTAACACCGGGGAGCTGTTTTTT CASSPAETTGLINTGELFF NA TRBJ2-2 TRBV18 NA
TGTGCAGTTGGGAGGGGCGAGACCCAGTACTTC CAVGRGETQYF TRBD2 TRBJ2-5 TRBV6-5 NA
TGTGCCAGCAGTCGAGGTTCGGATACGCAGTATTTT CASSRGSDTQYF NA TRBJ2-3 TRBV7-9 NA
TGTGCCAGCAGTTTTTGGGGGGTTGTAGCTTTCTTT CASSFWGVVAFF NA TRBJ1-1 TRBV28 NA
TGTGCCAGCAGTTCGGAGACAGGCTATGGCGCAGATACGCAGTATTTT CASSSETGYGADTQYF NA TRBJ2-3 TRBV28 once
TGTGCCAGCAGCTTGCCCGACAGGGGTCCGGCCTACGAGCAGTACTTC CASSLPDRGPAYEQYF TRBD1 TRBJ2-7 TRBV5-4 NA
TGTGCCAGCAGTGAATTCCAGGGGTCGGGGACTGAAGCTTTCTTT CASSEFQGSGTEAFF NA TRBJ1-1 TRBV2 NA
TGTGCCAGCAGTGAACGGGGGGCGAATGGCTACACCTTC CASSERGANGYTF NA TRBJ1-2 TRBV6-1 NA
TGTGCCAGCAGCCGGGTGGACAACACTGAAGCTTTCTTT CASSRVDNTEAFF NA TRBJ1-1 TRBV5-6 few
TGCGCCAGCAGCCCAACTAGCGGGAGGGACCGAGTCACAGATACGCAGTATTTT CASSPTSGRDRVTDTQYF TRBD2 TRBJ2-3 TRBV5-1 NA
TGTGCCAGTACCAATCCCCTAGCGGGAGGCCTCAATGAGCAGTTCTTC CASTNPLAGGLNEQFF TRBD2 TRBJ2-1 TRBV19 NA
TGCGCCAGCAGCTTGGTTAGACTAGCGGGAGCCTACGAGCAGTACTTC CASSLVRLAGAYEQYF TRBD2 TRBJ2-7 TRBV5-1 NA
TGTGCCAGCACTAAACAGGGCCGCGGGGCCAACGTCCTGACTTTC CASTKQGRGANVLTF NA TRBJ2-6 TRBV6-5 NA
TGTGCCAGCAGTTTAGTCAACTATGGCTACACCTTC CASSLVNYGYTF NA TRBJ1-2 TRBV28 NA
TGTGCCAGCAGCTTGGCCAATAGGGATAATTCACCCCTCCACTTT CASSLANRDNSPLHF NA TRBJ1-6 TRBV5-4 NA
TGTGCCAGTCGGCCGGGACTAGGGGCCTACAATGAGCAGTTCTTC CASRPGLGAYNEQFF TRBD2 TRBJ2-1 TRBV2 NA
TGTGCCAGTAGTACCCCGGGACTCCAAGAGACCCAGTACTTC CASSTPGLQETQYF NA TRBJ2-5 TRBV19 few
TGCGCCAGCAGCCAAGACTGGGCCAGGCCCCTATACGAGCAGTACTTC CASSQDWARPLYEQYF NA TRBJ2-7 TRBV4-1 once
TGTGCCAGCAGTGAAAACGACAGATGTCAGTACTTC CASSENDRCQYF NA TRBJ2-7 TRBV2 NA
TGCAGCGTTGCCAGACATGGCAATGAGCAGTTCTTC CSVARHGNEQFF NA TRBJ2-1 TRBV29-1 few